In this sample, the clone carrying this T cell receptor (beta chain) turned up a few times. Antigen unknown. This entry comes from a study of T cells after yellow fever vaccination. Background on the study: Each low-cell-number fraction was prepared by means of SMART-Seq v4 Ultra Low Input. Study-level results: Some clonotypes, a small share, were shared between CD4 and CD8 compartments. The presence of abundant clonotypes contaminating from the bulk population was possible in FACS-sorted repertoires. Most primary-vaccination clones reappeared after the booster (about 95% CD4, 88% CD8).

Trimming took 2 bases from V and 5 from J, leaving 13 bases between them. The CDR3 extends over 14 amino acids. Germline-derived CDR1 and CDR2 are MNHEY and SVGAGI. TCRdb re-called the 5' RACE reads with MiXCR, one entry per CDR3 protein. Seen here are 65,000 to 90,000 distinct CDR3 sequences, roughly 7.7% observed once, and the top ten hold more than 35%. J is TRBJ2-7 and V is TRBV6-5, with D perhaps matching TRBD2 (6 bases). The sample consisted of CD8+ T cells sorted from PBMCs, taken on the day of the yellow fever booster vaccination. This TCR was sampled from a man aged 25-40 years who received the YFV17D yellow fever vaccine. The CDR3 is CASSYNQGLDEQYF. DNA of the CDR3: TGTGCCAGCAGTTACAATCAGGGACTGGACGAGCAGTACTTC.